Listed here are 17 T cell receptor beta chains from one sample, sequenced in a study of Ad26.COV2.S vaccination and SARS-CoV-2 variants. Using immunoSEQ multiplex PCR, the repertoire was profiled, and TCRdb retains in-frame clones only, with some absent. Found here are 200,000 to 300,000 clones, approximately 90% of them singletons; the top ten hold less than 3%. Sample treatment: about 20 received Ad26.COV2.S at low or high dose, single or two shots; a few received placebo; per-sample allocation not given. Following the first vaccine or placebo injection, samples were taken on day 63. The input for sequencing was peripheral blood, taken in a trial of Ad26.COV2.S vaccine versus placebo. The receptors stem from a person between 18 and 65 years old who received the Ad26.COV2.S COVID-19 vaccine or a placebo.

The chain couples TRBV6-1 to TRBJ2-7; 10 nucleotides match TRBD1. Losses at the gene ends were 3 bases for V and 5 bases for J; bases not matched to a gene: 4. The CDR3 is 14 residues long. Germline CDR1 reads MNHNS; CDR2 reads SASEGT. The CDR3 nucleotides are TGTGCCAGCAGTGAGTGGACAGGGGGTAACGAGCAGTACTTC. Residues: CASSEWTGGNEQYF.

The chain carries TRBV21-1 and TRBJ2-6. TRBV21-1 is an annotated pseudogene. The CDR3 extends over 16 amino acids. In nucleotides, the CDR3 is TGTGCTAGCAGCCAAGGGGATGGCTCTGGGGCCAACGTCCTGACTTTC. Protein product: CASSQGDGSGANVLTF.

The CDR3, as DNA: TGTGCCAGCAGCTTCGGACCCTCCGCCGGGGAGCTGTTTTTT. It encodes CASSFGPSAGELFF. The chain joins TRBV7-8 to TRBJ2-2; no clear D gene. Germline lookup yields CDR1 SGHVS and CDR2 FQNEAQ. V lost 3 bases and J lost 6, with 11 bases in between. The CDR3 length is 14 residues.

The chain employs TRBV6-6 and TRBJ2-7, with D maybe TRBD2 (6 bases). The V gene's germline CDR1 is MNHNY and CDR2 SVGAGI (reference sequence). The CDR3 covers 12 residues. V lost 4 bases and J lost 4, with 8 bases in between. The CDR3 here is CASSWDSYEQYV. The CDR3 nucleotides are TGTGCCAGCAGTTGGGACTCTTACGAGCAGTACGTC.

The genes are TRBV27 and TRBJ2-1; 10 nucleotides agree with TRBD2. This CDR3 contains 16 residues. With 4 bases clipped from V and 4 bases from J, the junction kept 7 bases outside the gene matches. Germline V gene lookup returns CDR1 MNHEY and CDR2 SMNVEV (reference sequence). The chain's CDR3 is CASSSGSSGGYNEQFF. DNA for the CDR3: TGTGCCAGCAGTTCTGGTAGTAGCGGGGGGTACAATGAGCAGTTCTTC.

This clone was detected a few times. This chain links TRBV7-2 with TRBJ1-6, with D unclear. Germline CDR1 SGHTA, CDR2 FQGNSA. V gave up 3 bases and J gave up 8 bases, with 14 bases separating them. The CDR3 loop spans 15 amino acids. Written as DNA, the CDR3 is TGTGCCAGCAGCTTTAAGGTAGGAGGGTATTCACCCCTCCACTTT. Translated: CASSFKVGGYSPLHF.

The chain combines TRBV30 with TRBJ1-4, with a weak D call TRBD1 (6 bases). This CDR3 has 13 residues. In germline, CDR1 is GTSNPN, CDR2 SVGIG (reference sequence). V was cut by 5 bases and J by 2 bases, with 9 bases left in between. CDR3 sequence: CAWEGGTNEKLFF. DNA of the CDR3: TGTGCCTGGGAAGGGGGGACTAATGAAAAACTGTTTTTT.

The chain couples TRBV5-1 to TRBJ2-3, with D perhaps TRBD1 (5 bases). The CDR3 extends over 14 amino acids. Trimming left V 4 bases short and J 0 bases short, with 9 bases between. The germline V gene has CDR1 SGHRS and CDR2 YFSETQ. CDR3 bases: TGCGCCAGCAGCCTACAGGATAGCACAGATACGCAGTATTTT. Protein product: CASSLQDSTDTQYF.

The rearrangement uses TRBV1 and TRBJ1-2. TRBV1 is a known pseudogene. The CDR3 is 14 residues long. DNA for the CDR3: TGCACCAGCAACCTCCCCCGGGGAACCTATGGCTACACCTTC. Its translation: CTSNLPRGTYGYTF.

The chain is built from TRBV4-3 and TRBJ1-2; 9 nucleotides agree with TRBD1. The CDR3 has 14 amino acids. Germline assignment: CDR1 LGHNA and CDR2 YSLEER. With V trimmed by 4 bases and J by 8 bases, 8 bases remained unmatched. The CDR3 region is CASSPGQGLAGYTF. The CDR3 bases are TGCGCCAGCAGCCCGGGACAGGGCTTGGCGGGCTACACCTTC.

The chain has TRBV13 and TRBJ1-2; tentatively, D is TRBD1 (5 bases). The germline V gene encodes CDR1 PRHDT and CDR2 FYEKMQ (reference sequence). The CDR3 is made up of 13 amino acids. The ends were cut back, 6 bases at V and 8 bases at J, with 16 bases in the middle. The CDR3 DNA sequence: TGTGCCAGCAGGGTCAGGGATTTAAGGGGCTACACCTTC. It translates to CASRVRDLRGYTF. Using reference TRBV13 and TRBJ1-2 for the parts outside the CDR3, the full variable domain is AAGVIQSPRHLIKEKRETATLKCYPIPRHDTVYWYQQGPGQDPQFLISFYEKMQSDKGSIPDRFSAQQFSDYHSELNMSSLELGDSALYFCASRVRDLRGYTFGSGTRLTVV.

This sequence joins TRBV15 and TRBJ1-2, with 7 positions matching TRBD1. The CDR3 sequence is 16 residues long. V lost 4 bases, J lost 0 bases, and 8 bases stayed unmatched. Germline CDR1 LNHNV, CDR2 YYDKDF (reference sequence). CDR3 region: CATSKRRDSTNYGYTF. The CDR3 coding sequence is TGTGCCACCAGCAAGCGCCGGGACAGTACTAACTATGGCTACACCTTC.

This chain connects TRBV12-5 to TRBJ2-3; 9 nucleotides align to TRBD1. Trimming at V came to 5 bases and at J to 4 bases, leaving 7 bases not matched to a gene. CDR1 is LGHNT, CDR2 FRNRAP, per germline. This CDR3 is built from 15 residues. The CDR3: CASGPWTGVSDTQYF. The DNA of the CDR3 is TGTGCTAGTGGTCCCTGGACAGGGGTCTCAGATACGCAGTATTTT.

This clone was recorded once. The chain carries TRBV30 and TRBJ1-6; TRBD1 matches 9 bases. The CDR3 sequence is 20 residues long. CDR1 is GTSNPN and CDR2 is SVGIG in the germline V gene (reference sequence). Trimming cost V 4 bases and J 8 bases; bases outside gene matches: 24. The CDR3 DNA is TGTGCCTGGAATGACCCGATAGGGACAGGGTGGGAACGATTGGATTCACCCCTCCACTTT. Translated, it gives CAWNDPIGTGWERLDSPLHF.

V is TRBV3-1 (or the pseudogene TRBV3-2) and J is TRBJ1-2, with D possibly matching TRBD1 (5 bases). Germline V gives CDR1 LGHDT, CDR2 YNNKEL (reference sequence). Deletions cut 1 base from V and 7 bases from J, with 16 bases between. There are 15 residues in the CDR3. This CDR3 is CASSQAPLRGSGYTF. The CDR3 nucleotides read TGTGCCAGCAGCCAAGCTCCCCTAAGGGGTTCTGGCTACACCTTC.

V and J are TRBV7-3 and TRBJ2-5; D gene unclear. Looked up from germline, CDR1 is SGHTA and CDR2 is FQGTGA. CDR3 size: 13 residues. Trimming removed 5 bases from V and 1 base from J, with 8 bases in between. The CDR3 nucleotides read TGTGCCAGCAGCCCCAGCAGCCAAGAGACCCAGTACTTC. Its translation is CASSPSSQETQYF.

CDR3 in amino acids: CASSFVTIYF. The CDR3 DNA sequence: TGTGCCAGCAGTTTCGTCACCATATATTTT. This sequence joins TRBV12-3 or TRBV12-4 and TRBJ1-3; no definite D call. The CDR3 covers 10 residues. Trimming cost V 3 bases and J 9 bases, with 3 bases left between them.